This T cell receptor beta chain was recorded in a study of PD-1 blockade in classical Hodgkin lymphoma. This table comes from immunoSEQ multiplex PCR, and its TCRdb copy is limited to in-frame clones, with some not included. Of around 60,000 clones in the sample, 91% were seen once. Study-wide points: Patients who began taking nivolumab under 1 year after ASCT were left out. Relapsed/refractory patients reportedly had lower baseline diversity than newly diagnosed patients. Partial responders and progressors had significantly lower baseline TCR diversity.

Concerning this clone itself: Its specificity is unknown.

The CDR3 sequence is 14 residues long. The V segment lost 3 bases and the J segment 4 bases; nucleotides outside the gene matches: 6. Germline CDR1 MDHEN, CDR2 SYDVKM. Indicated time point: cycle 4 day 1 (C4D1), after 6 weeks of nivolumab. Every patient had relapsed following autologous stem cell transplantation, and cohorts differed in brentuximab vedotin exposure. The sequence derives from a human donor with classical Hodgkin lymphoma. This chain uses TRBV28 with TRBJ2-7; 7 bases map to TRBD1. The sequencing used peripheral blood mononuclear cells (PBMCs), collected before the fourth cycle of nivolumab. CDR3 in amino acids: CASSFKTGKYEQYF. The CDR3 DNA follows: TGTGCCAGCAGTTTTAAGACAGGGAAGTACGAGCAGTACTTC.